One sample yielded the 8 T cell receptor beta chains listed below, sequenced in a study of T cell changes during pregnancy in multiple sclerosis. Profiling relied on immunoSEQ multiplex PCR, and the TCRdb table lists in-frame clones only, not all of them. The data contain about 37,000 clones, about 89% of them seen just once; the ten biggest clones take up 0.35% to 0.55%. The source material was CD4+ T cells from peripheral blood mononuclear cells, sampled in the third trimester of pregnancy. Every receptor here comes from a female donor in good health, enrolled as a control in a pregnancy study.

The V gene is TRBV10-1, the J gene TRBJ2-7; 8 nucleotides align to TRBD2. V was pared by 8 bases and J by 2 bases, with 5 bases of the junction left unmatched. CDR1 WNHNN and CDR2 SYGVQD come from the germline V gene (reference sequence). CDR3 size: 13 residues. The CDR3 is CASGPGLAYEQYF. The CDR3 DNA follows: TGCGCCAGCGGACCGGGACTAGCCTACGAGCAGTACTTC.

The chain joins TRBV9 to TRBJ2-7, with D perhaps TRBD2 (6 bases). V dropped 4 bases and J dropped 0 bases, with 11 bases sitting between them. The CDR3 covers 14 residues. Germline CDR1 and CDR2: SGDLS and YYNGEE. CDR3 in amino acids: CASSPTGSSYEQYF. The CDR3, as DNA: TGTGCCAGCAGCCCTACCGGGAGCTCCTACGAGCAGTACTTC.

This sequence joins TRBV19 and TRBJ1-2; tentative D call: TRBD1 (5 bases). This CDR3 is 14 amino acids long. The V end lost 7 bases, the J end lost 4 bases, and 16 bases lay between the germline ends. Germline-derived CDR1 and CDR2 are LNHDA and SQIVND (reference sequence). The CDR3 spells CASTDPPGGYGYTF. CDR3 nucleotides: TGTGCCAGTACCGACCCCCCGGGGGGCTATGGCTACACCTTC.

This chain joins TRBV28 and TRBJ2-1; 7 bases are a match to TRBD2. Germline loops: CDR1 MDHEN, CDR2 SYDVKM. Trimming at V came to 8 bases and at J to 14 bases, leaving 12 bases not matched to a gene. CDR3 size: 12 residues. CDR3 residues: CASGPEGGEKFF. Written as DNA, the CDR3 is TGTGCCAGCGGCCCCGAGGGAGGGGAAAAGTTCTTC.

The rearrangement joins TRBV7-2 to TRBJ2-5, with 8 nucleotides matching TRBD2. Germline-derived CDR1 and CDR2 are SGHTA and FQGNSA. The CDR3 length is 15 residues. V shed 1 base, J shed 9 bases, and the junction held 10 bases outside the gene matches. The CDR3 here is CASSLEAGAPRAQYF. The CDR3 DNA follows: TGTGCCAGCAGCTTAGAAGCGGGAGCCCCGAGGGCCCAGTACTTC.

This clone came up once. The CDR3 sequence is CASSPHASDQGYF. The CDR3 DNA reads as TGTGCCAGCTCACCGCACGCTTCGGACCAGGGGTACTTC. The J gene is TRBJ2-7, the V gene TRBV18, with D perhaps matching TRBD1 (5 bases). Looked up from germline, CDR1 is KGHSH and CDR2 is LQKENI. The length of the CDR3 is 13 residues. Trimming cost V 3 bases and J 12 bases, with 18 bases left between them.

The V and J genes are TRBV6-1 and TRBJ2-3; TRBD2 aligns across 7 bases. Germline values: CDR1 MNHNS, CDR2 SASEGT. CDR3 length: 14 residues. The V segment lost 0 bases and the J segment 3 bases; nucleotides outside the gene matches: 0. CDR3 in DNA: TGTGCCAGCAGTGAAGCGGGAGGGACAGATACGCAGTATTTT. Residues: CASSEAGGTDTQYF.

This clone came up once. V is TRBV6-1 and J is TRBJ2-6; D ambiguous. CDR1 and CDR2 (germline): MNHNS, SASEGT. V was cut by 7 bases and J by 0 bases, with 10 bases left in between. CDR3 length: 15 amino acids. The CDR3 reads CASIGRLSGANVLTF. The DNA for the CDR3 is TGTGCCAGCATAGGTAGACTCTCTGGGGCCAACGTCCTGACTTTC.